The clone carrying this TCR delta chain was recorded many times. Its specificity is not known. This sample stems from a study of γδ T cells in repeated Plasmodium falciparum infection. Looking at the study overall: Age- and gender-matched Australian children served as comparison for malaria-exposed Malian children.

After removal of 6 bases from V and 2 bases from J, the junction contained 32 bases not matched to a gene. Germline lookup yields CDR1 TSWWSYY and CDR2 QGS. CDR3 size: 24 residues. Notes on the study in general: Vdelta2-negative gammadelta repertoires, largely Vdelta1+, seemingly showed infection-driven waves of new clonal selection.

Vgamma9/Vdelta2+ and Vdelta2-negative gammadelta T cells were flow-sorted from PBMC for bulk sequencing. Sequencing covered both gamma and delta TCR chains per sample. TCRdb reprocessed the multiplex PCR reads using CATT. This table holds 55,000 to 70,000 delta-chain clones, approximately 1.5% found once. Sequencing was carried out using gamma-delta T cells from blood. This clonotype was obtained from a pool of human donors (malaria-infected and uninfected, not separated). V usage is TRDV1 and J usage is TRDJ1, with 11 bases matching TRDD3. The CDR3 DNA is TGTGCTCTTGGCCACAGGTGTGGAGTCGCGGTACTGGGGGATAGTGGGGGAAGTACCGATAAACTCATCTTT. This gives the protein CALGHRCGVAVLGDSGGSTDKLIF.